These 17 T cell receptor beta chains were sequenced from one sample in a study of blood T cells in healthy people across ages. Together with a sample-barcoded 5' primer, a J-beta primer mix was included in a second PCR lasting about 6 to 11 cycles. MiXCR, applied by TCRdb to the 5' RACE reads, yields one record per CDR3 protein. The sample has over 700,000 distinct CDR3 sequences, less than 70% seen once. The specimen sequenced was blood. These receptors all come from an elderly man in good health.

This chain uses TRBV3-1 with TRBJ2-3; a weak D match, TRBD2 (6 bases). Between the trimmed V and J ends, which lost 0 bases and 10 bases, there was a span of 17 bases. The CDR3 extends over 15 amino acids. CDR1 is LGHDT, CDR2 YNNKEL, per germline (reference sequence). This CDR3 reads CASSQEVLGGRAQYF. In DNA, the CDR3 is TGTGCCAGCAGCCAAGAGGTTTTGGGAGGACGGGCGCAGTATTTT.

This clonotype was seen a single time. The V and J genes are TRBV5-1 and TRBJ1-5; TRBD1 is a possible D gene (6 bases). Germline CDR1 reads SGHRS; CDR2 reads YFSETQ. The CDR3 length is 14 residues. Between the trimmed V and J ends, which lost 4 bases and 4 bases, there was a span of 12 bases. The CDR3 DNA reads as TGCGCCAGCAGCACCGGGACACCTAATCAGCCCCAGCATTTT. Protein product: CASSTGTPNQPQHF.

The V call is TRBV7-9, the J call TRBJ1-1, with a tentative D call TRBD1 (6 bases). The V end was cut by 1 base, the J end by 8 bases, with 14 bases between. The CDR3 runs 14 residues. The germline V gene has CDR1 SEHNR and CDR2 FQNEAQ (reference sequence). For the CDR3, the DNA is TGTGCCAGCAGCTTAGAGAGGGGGGGAGAGGAAGCTTTCTTT. Translating it yields CASSLERGGEEAFF.

The chain joins TRBV5-1 to TRBJ1-1; TRBD1 might be the D (5 bases). CDR1 SGHRS and CDR2 YFSETQ come from the germline V gene. The CDR3 totals 14 residues. Trimming took off 0 bases at V and 6 bases at J, with 12 bases between the two ends. DNA of the CDR3: TGCGCCAGCAGCTTGGAGGCGGGGGAAGCTGAAGCTTTCTTT. As protein: CASSLEAGEAEAFF.

V and J are TRBV24-1 and TRBJ2-3; possible D gene TRBD1, 6 bases. CDR1 is KGHDR and CDR2 is SFDVKD in the germline V gene. The germline V and J ends were trimmed by 9 bases and 3 bases, with 12 bases remaining between them. This CDR3 has 13 residues. In DNA, the CDR3 is TGTGCCACCGGACAGTGGGGGACAGATACGCAGTATTTT. Protein: CATGQWGTDTQYF.

This clonotype was observed a few times. This rearrangement joins TRBV20-1 to TRBJ2-4, with 7 bases that match TRBD1. Germline assignment: CDR1 DFQATT and CDR2 SNEGSKA (reference sequence). Trimming at V came to 1 base and at J to 10 bases, leaving 4 bases not matched to a gene. The CDR3 has 12 residues. CDR3 sequence (DNA): TGCAGTGCTAGAGGGGACAGAGGGATTCAGTACTTC. Its translation: CSARGDRGIQYF.

The chain links TRBV5-1 to TRBJ1-1; no clear D gene. The CDR3 length is 16 residues. Trimming stripped 0 bases from V and 3 bases from J, with 15 bases between. CDR1 SGHRS and CDR2 YFSETQ come from the germline V gene. DNA for the CDR3: TGCGCCAGCAGCTTGGATGGAGGGAGGCTGGACACTGAAGCTTTCTTT. Protein: CASSLDGGRLDTEAFF.

A note on this clonotype: An end of the junction differs from the germline gene, which may be a read error. The chain combines TRBV9 with TRBJ2-1; D is perhaps TRBD1 or TRBD2 (5 bases each). Matching the DNA end better, TRBJ2-7 makes the J call doubtful. Germline CDR1 is SGDLS and CDR2 is YYNGEE. The CDR3 runs 15 residues. Written as DNA, the CDR3 is TGTGCCAGCAGCGGCCGGGACGGAGTTATCTACGGGCAGTACTTC. Translating gives CASSGRDGVIYGQYF.

This clonotype was seen a few times. This chain connects TRBV25-1 to TRBJ1-4; TRBD1 matches at 8 bases. This CDR3 comprises 17 residues. Looked up from germline, CDR1 is MGHDK and CDR2 is SYGVNS. The junction had 12 bases not matched to a gene; V was cut back by 6 bases and J by 3 bases. Here the CDR3 reads CASRENPTGGANEKLFF. The CDR3 DNA sequence: TGTGCCAGCAGGGAAAACCCCACAGGGGGTGCTAATGAAAAACTGTTTTTT.

The chain has TRBV7-3 and TRBJ2-5; possibly TRBD1 for D (6 bases). The germline gives CDR1 SGHTA, CDR2 FQGTGA. Trimming took off 3 bases at V and 9 bases at J, with 20 bases between the two ends. CDR3 length: 15 residues. The CDR3 region is CASSLSGQGSTAQYF. The CDR3 region has the DNA TGTGCCAGCAGCTTGTCAGGGCAGGGGTCAACGGCCCAGTACTTC.

The chain has TRBV27 and TRBJ2-1, with 8 positions matching TRBD2. The CDR3 sequence is 17 residues long. V was pared by 6 bases and J by 3 bases, with 13 bases of the junction left unmatched. The germline V gene encodes CDR1 MNHEY and CDR2 SMNVEV (reference sequence). DNA of the CDR3: TGTGCCAGCAGCCAATCACGGGGGGGGCTCTACTACAATGAGCAGTTCTTC. Its protein product is CASSQSRGGLYYNEQFF.

The rearrangement links TRBV29-1 to TRBJ1-2; weak D call: TRBD1 (5 bases). Germline CDR1 reads SQVTM; CDR2 reads ANQGSEA. Between the trimmed V and J ends, which lost 4 bases and 2 bases, there was a span of 20 bases. CDR3 length equals 16 residues. The CDR3 DNA reads as TGCAGCGTTGTGGCGGGGGGAACCACACCAAACTATGGCTACACCTTC. It specifies CSVVAGGTTPNYGYTF.

With respect to this clonotype: A much larger clone lies a single base off, so this may be a read error. Here the CDR3 reads CSARDPRKSTEAFF. CDR3 nucleotides: TGCAGTGCTAGAGATCCGAGGAAGAGCACTGAAGCTTTCTTT. V gene TRBV20-1 combines with J gene TRBJ1-1, with D hard to call. V lost 0 bases and J lost 4, with 12 bases in between. Germline V gene sequence: CDR1 DFQATT, CDR2 SNEGSKA (reference sequence). This CDR3 comprises 14 residues.

The CDR3 spells CASTSRLGGRVGTEAFF. CDR3 DNA: TGTGCCAGCACCTCTCGGCTCGGGGGGCGCGTGGGCACTGAAGCTTTCTTT. The gene calls are TRBV12-3 or TRBV12-4 and TRBJ1-1; tentative D call: TRBD1 (6 bases). This CDR3 is built from 17 residues. Trimming removed 7 bases at V and 4 bases at J, with 25 bases between.

Details on this clonotype: One end of the junction varies from germline; a read error may be responsible. V is TRBV20-1 and J is TRBJ2-1; TRBD2 might be the D (5 bases). In germline, CDR1 is DFQATT, CDR2 SNEGSKA (reference sequence). This CDR3 has 15 residues. The CDR3 loop is CSARSSLLTYNERFF. CDR3 bases: TGCAGTGCTAGATCTAGCCTACTTACCTACAATGAGCGGTTCTTC.

J is TRBJ2-5 and V is TRBV27; the match to TRBD2 covers 12 bases. The CDR3 has 15 amino acids. Germline V lookup: CDR1 MNHEY, CDR2 SMNVEV (reference sequence). Losses at the gene ends were 6 bases for V and 2 bases for J; bases not matched to a gene: 4. The CDR3 sequence: CASRLAGGKQETQYF. The CDR3 DNA reads as TGTGCCAGCAGGCTAGCGGGAGGGAAACAAGAGACCCAGTACTTC.

The rearrangement links TRBV29-1 to TRBJ1-2, with no clear D. The CDR3 is 13 residues long. Germline-derived CDR1 and CDR2 are SQVTM and ANQGSEA. Trimming pared 7 bases from V and 0 bases from J, leaving 12 bases between. The CDR3 region is CSAGLSANYGYTF. The CDR3 bases are TGCAGCGCCGGACTGTCAGCTAACTATGGCTACACCTTC.